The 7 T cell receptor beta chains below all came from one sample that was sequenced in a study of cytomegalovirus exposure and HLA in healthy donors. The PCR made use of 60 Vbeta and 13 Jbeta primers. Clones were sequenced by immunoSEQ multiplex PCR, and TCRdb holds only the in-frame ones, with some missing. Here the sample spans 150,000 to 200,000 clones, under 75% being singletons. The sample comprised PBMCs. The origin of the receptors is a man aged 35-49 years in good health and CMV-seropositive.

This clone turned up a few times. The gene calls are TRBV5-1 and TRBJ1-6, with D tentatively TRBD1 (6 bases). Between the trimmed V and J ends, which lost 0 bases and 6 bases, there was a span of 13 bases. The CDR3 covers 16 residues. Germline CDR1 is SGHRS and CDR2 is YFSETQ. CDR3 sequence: CASSLGTGTFNSPLHF. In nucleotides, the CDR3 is TGCGCCAGCAGCTTGGGTACAGGGACCTTTAATTCACCCCTCCACTTT.

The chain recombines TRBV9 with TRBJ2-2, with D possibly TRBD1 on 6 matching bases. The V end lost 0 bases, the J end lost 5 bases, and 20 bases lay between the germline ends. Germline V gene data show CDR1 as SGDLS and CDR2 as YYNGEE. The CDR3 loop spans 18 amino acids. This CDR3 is CASSVGVGWGPGTGELFF. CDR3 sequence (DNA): TGTGCCAGCAGCGTAGGTGTAGGCTGGGGGCCCGGTACCGGGGAGCTGTTTTTT. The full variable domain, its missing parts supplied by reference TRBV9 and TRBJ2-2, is DSGVTQTPKHLITATGQRVTLRCSPRSGDLSVYWYQQSLDQGLQFLIQYYNGEERAKGNILERFSAQQFPDLHSELNLSSLELGDSALYFCASSVGVGWGPGTGELFFGEGSRLTVL.

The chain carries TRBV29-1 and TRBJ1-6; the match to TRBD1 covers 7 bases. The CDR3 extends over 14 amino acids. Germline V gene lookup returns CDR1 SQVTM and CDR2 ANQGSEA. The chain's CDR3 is CAVGTATYNSPLHF. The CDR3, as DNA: TGCGCCGTCGGGACAGCAACTTATAATTCACCCCTCCACTTT.

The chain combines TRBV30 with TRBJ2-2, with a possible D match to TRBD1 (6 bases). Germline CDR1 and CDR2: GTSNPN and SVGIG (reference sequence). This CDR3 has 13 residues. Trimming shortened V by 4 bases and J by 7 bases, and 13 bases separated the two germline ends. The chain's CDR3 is CAWKFYRDGELFF. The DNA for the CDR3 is TGTGCCTGGAAGTTCTACAGGGACGGGGAGCTGTTTTTT.

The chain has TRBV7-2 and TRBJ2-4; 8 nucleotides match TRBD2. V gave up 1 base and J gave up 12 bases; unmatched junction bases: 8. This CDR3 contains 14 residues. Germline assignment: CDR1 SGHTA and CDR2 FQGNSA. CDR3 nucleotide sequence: TGTGCCAGCAGCTTAGAAAGAAGAGCGGGGGATCAGTACTTC. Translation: CASSLERRAGDQYF. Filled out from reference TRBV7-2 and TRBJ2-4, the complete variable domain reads GAGVSQSPSNKVTEKGKDVELRCDPISGHTALYWYRQSLGQGLEFLIYFQGNSAPDKSGLPSDRFSAERTGGSVSTLTIQRTQQEDSAVYLCASSLERRAGDQYFGAGTRLSVL.

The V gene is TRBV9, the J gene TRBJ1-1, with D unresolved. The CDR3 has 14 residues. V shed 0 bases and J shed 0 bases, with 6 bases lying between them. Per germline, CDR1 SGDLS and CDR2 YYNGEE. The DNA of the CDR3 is TGTGCCAGCAGCGTAGCTCCCGTGAACACTGAAGCTTTCTTT. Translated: CASSVAPVNTEAFF.

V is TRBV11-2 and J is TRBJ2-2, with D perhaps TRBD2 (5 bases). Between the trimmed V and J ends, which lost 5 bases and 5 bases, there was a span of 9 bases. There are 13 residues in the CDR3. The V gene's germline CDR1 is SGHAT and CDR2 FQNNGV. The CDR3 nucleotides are TGTGCCAGCAGCCGACGGGGAACCGGGGAGCTGTTTTTT. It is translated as CASSRRGTGELFF.